The entry below gives a single T cell receptor (beta chain) sequence along with its context. The antigen remains undetermined. Conventional CD4+ T cells were sorted from blood as CD25-low CD127-high cells. CDR3 length: 13 residues. The V end lost 4 bases, the J end lost 5 bases, and 10 bases lay between the germline ends. Germline CDR1 reads SGHVS; CDR2 reads FQNEAQ. Sequenced by immunoSEQ multiplex PCR; TCRdb stores in-frame clones only, minus some. The sample lists 10,000 to 15,000 clones; around 94% were seen once. The data originate from a study of regulatory and conventional T cells in RAG deficiency. Overall study findings and caveats: Omenn patients showed >75% Treg-Tconv overlap and shorter CDR3 lengths. Compared with controls, unique Treg TCR beta sequences dropped around 110-fold in Omenn syndrome and CID/AS. In Omenn syndrome, sorted "Tregs" may be peripherally activated cells.

This sample was shared with a second study, whose subject was regulatory T cells. That work adds: The primer mix had 52 TRBV and 13 TRBJ primers. In patients, unique TRB V-J pairs were restricted and V/J usage skewed, especially in Tregs.

Sequenced input: CD4+ effector T cells sorted from blood. The V and J genes are TRBV7-8 and TRBJ2-3; D not certain. This clonotype was obtained from a human donor in good health. The CDR3 region is CASSYLRLDTQYF. In DNA form, the CDR3 reads TGTGCCAGCAGCTACCTGAGGTTAGATACGCAGTATTTT. The full variable domain, completed using reference TRBV7-8 and TRBJ2-3, is GAGVSQSPRYKVAKRGQDVALRCDPISGHVSLFWYQQALGQGPEFLTYFQNEAQLDKSGLPSDRFFAERPEGSVSTLKIQRTQQEDSAVYLCASSYLRLDTQYFGPGTRLTVL.